A single sample gave rise to the 30 T cell receptor beta chains below, sequenced in a study of memory CD4+ T cells and cytomegalovirus serostatus. Some clones are missing from TCRdb's copy, which holds only in-frame ones; the method was immunoSEQ multiplex PCR. The table records about 40,000 clones, approximately 80% of them present only once. Single viable CD3+CD4+CD8-CD45RO+ cells were sorted as the memory CD4+ T cells. Specimen: memory CD4+ T cells from blood. Receptors originate from an adult in good health and CMV-seronegative.

V usage is TRBV4-3 and J usage is TRBJ1-1; D call uncertain. Per germline, CDR1 LGHNA and CDR2 YSLEER. This CDR3 region has 13 residues. With 5 bases removed from V and 0 bases from J, the gap between germline ends came to 7 bases. CDR3 region: CASSTLMNTEAFF. The DNA for the CDR3 is TGCGCCAGCAGCACCCTTATGAACACTGAAGCTTTCTTT.

The rearrangement uses TRBV5-4 and TRBJ2-3, with 13 positions matching TRBD2. This CDR3 region has 16 residues. Per the germline V gene, CDR1 is SGHNT and CDR2 is YYREEE (reference sequence). V lost 4 bases and J lost 4; bases outside the gene matches: 6. The CDR3 here is CASSKTSGGRADTQYF. The CDR3 DNA is TGTGCCAGCAGCAAGACTAGCGGGGGGCGGGCAGATACGCAGTATTTT.

CDR3 bases: TGCGCCAGCAGCGGGGGACTAGCGGGAGAGGGTGAGCAGTTCTTC. The encoded protein is CASSGGLAGEGEQFF. This rearrangement joins TRBV5-1 to TRBJ2-1; 14 positions agree with TRBD2. CDR1 is SGHRS and CDR2 is YFSETQ in the germline V gene. The CDR3 is made up of 15 amino acids. J gave up 9 bases and V 4 bases, and 6 bases lay outside the gene matches.

This clone was detected a few times. The rearrangement joins TRBV7-2 to TRBJ1-2; D not certain. The germline CDR1 and CDR2 sequences are SGHTA and FQGNSA. V dropped 5 bases and J dropped 1 base, with 8 bases sitting between them. The CDR3 extends over 13 amino acids. The CDR3 here is CASSPASNYGYTF. The CDR3 nucleotides are TGTGCCAGCAGCCCCGCCAGTAACTATGGCTACACCTTC.

The chain uses TRBV6-5 and TRBJ1-2; 7 bases align to TRBD1. The length of the CDR3 is 13 residues. With V trimmed by 11 bases and J by 2 bases, 8 bases remained unmatched. Germline lookup yields CDR1 MNHEY and CDR2 SVGAGI. CDR3 DNA: TGTGCCGCCCGGGGAGGGGGCAACTATGGCTACACCTTC. Protein: CAARGGGNYGYTF.

The V gene is TRBV7-2, the J gene TRBJ2-3, with TRBD2 identical over 7 bases. This CDR3 is built from 13 residues. With 5 bases clipped from V and 5 bases from J, the junction kept 4 bases outside the gene matches. The germline CDR1 and CDR2 sequences are SGHTA and FQGNSA. The CDR3 here is CASSPQREDTQYF. For the CDR3, the DNA is TGTGCCAGCAGCCCTCAGCGGGAAGATACGCAGTATTTT.

The chain has TRBV19 and TRBJ1-1; no reliable D call. The CDR3 consists of 15 residues. The V and J ends lost 3 bases and 4 bases respectively, with 15 bases between them. Germline V CDR1 and CDR2: LNHDA, SQIVND (reference sequence). CDR3 nucleotide sequence: TGTGCCAGTAGTATCGGTCCGGGAGATCGCACTGAAGCTTTCTTT. This sequence encodes CASSIGPGDRTEAFF.

The chain employs TRBV27 and TRBJ1-5, with D perhaps matching TRBD1 (5 bases). The ends were cut back, 5 bases at V and 0 bases at J, with 17 bases in the middle. This CDR3 region has 17 residues. Germline values: CDR1 MNHEY, CDR2 SMNVEV (reference sequence). For the CDR3, the DNA is TGTGCCAGCAGTCCCGGTGGGGCAGGTTTTAGCAATCAGCCCCAGCATTTT. Translating it yields CASSPGGAGFSNQPQHF.

The chain employs TRBV7-9 and TRBJ2-6; D is ambiguous. CDR3 size: 16 residues. Deletions cut 0 bases from V and 0 bases from J, with 6 bases between. Germline CDR1 SEHNR, CDR2 FQNEAQ (reference sequence). The chain's CDR3 is CASSLAALSGANVLTF. The CDR3 DNA reads as TGTGCCAGCAGCTTAGCGGCCCTCTCTGGGGCCAACGTCCTGACTTTC.

The rearrangement uses TRBV7-2 and TRBJ2-5, with 9 nucleotides matching TRBD2. V was clipped by 6 bases and J by 3 bases; unmatched bases: 11. The CDR3 has 16 amino acids. Germline V gene lookup returns CDR1 SGHTA and CDR2 FQGNSA. The CDR3 reads CASSLQRGVVEETQYF. The CDR3 DNA sequence: TGTGCCAGCAGTCTCCAGCGGGGGGTAGTCGAAGAGACCCAGTACTTC. The full variable domain, completed using reference TRBV7-2 and TRBJ2-5, is GAGVSQSPSNKVTEKGKDVELRCDPISGHTALYWYRQSLGQGLEFLIYFQGNSAPDKSGLPSDRFSAERTGGSVSTLTIQRTQQEDSAVYLCASSLQRGVVEETQYFGPGTRLLVL.

This chain connects TRBV5-6 to TRBJ2-3; D might be TRBD1 or TRBD2, each matching 5 bases. The ends were cut back, 4 bases at V and 3 bases at J, with 9 bases in the middle. CDR3 length: 13 amino acids. CDR1 is SGHDT, CDR2 YYEEEE, per germline. CDR3 nucleotide sequence: TGTGCCAGCAGCCCTTGGGGGACAGATACGCAGTATTTT. Translation gives CASSPWGTDTQYF. Filled out from reference TRBV5-6 and TRBJ2-3, the complete variable domain reads DAGVTQSPTHLIKTRGQQVTLRCSPKSGHDTVSWYQQALGQGPQFIFQYYEEEERQRGNFPDRFSGHQFPNYSSELNVNALLLGDSALYLCASSPWGTDTQYFGPGTRLTVL.

The V call is TRBV29-1, the J call TRBJ2-1, with 9 nucleotides matching TRBD2. The CDR3 is made up of 15 amino acids. CDR1 is SQVTM and CDR2 is ANQGSEA in the germline V gene. V was clipped by 4 bases and J by 7 bases; unmatched bases: 11. CDR3 in amino acids: CSVALSGSGGNEQFF. The CDR3 bases are TGCAGCGTTGCCCTTAGCGGGAGTGGAGGGAATGAGCAGTTCTTC.

The chain recombines TRBV5-1 with TRBJ2-3; a weak D match, TRBD1 (5 bases). Germline V lookup: CDR1 SGHRS, CDR2 YFSETQ. This CDR3 contains 15 residues. Trimming cost V 1 base and J 0 bases, with 9 bases left between them. The CDR3 region has the DNA TGCGCCAGCAGCTTGCAGGGATCTAGCACAGATACGCAGTATTTT. This codes for CASSLQGSSTDTQYF.

The chain is built from TRBV6-5 and TRBJ1-5, with D perhaps TRBD1 (5 bases). V shed 0 bases and J shed 6 bases, with 9 bases lying between them. The CDR3 spans 14 residues. CDR1 is MNHEY and CDR2 is SVGAGI in the germline V gene. As DNA, the CDR3 is TGTGCCAGCAGTTACTCCGACCAGGGTCAGCCCCAGCATTTT. As protein: CASSYSDQGQPQHF.

The rearrangement links TRBV29-1 to TRBJ2-1; the match to TRBD2 covers 9 bases. Germline loops: CDR1 SQVTM, CDR2 ANQGSEA. The trim removed 6 bases at V and 10 bases at J, leaving 22 bases unmatched. CDR3 length: 17 residues. Written as DNA, the CDR3 is TGCAGCGTCCCGACGGGGCTAGCGGGATTTTCTAGGAAGGAGCAGTTCTTC. Protein product: CSVPTGLAGFSRKEQFF.

The chain has TRBV5-4 and TRBJ2-2; D unresolved. V was clipped by 6 bases and J by 8 bases, with 14 bases between them. The germline CDR1 and CDR2 sequences are SGHNT and YYREEE (reference sequence). The CDR3 totals 13 residues. The CDR3: CASNFDSEGELFF. The CDR3 bases are TGTGCCAGCAATTTCGATTCAGAGGGGGAGCTGTTTTTT.

This clone has just one count. V gene TRBV29-1 combines with J gene TRBJ1-2; 7 positions match TRBD1. Germline values: CDR1 SQVTM, CDR2 ANQGSEA. The V segment lost 7 bases and the J segment 3 bases; nucleotides outside the gene matches: 8. This CDR3 has 13 amino acids. The CDR3 sequence: CSDRQGIDYGYTF. DNA for the CDR3: TGCAGCGACCGACAGGGAATCGACTATGGCTACACCTTC.

This chain joins TRBV4-1 and TRBJ2-6; D unclear. This CDR3 region has 18 residues. The germline V gene encodes CDR1 MGHRA and CDR2 YSYEKL. V was pared by 5 bases and J by 5 bases, with 22 bases between. CDR3 sequence (DNA): TGCGCCAGCAGCTATAAAGGAGAACCACAAAGTCGGGCCAACGTCCTGACTTTC. Translation: CASSYKGEPQSRANVLTF.

This clone has more than one count but fewer than ten. The V call is TRBV2, the J call TRBJ1-1, with D hard to call. The CDR3 contains 14 residues. Germline CDR1 and CDR2: SNHLY and FYNNEI. Trimming removed 4 bases at V and 2 bases at J, with 11 bases between. CDR3 region: CASSVVAANTEAFF. The CDR3 DNA reads TGTGCCAGCAGTGTGGTTGCAGCCAACACTGAAGCTTTCTTT.

The CDR3 protein is CASSAVAGRAGELFF. The CDR3 bases are TGTGCCAGCAGCGCCGTAGCGGGACGGGCCGGGGAGCTGTTTTTT. The V and J genes are TRBV9 and TRBJ2-2, with TRBD2 matching 8 bases. Per the germline V gene, CDR1 is SGDLS and CDR2 is YYNGEE. CDR3 length equals 15 residues. The J segment lost 6 bases and the V segment lost 3 bases, leaving 7 bases of the junction unmatched.

Points on this clone: Other DNA sequences in this specimen translate into the identical CDR3. The chain combines TRBV4-3 with TRBJ1-1; D is unresolved. The CDR3 totals 13 residues. The germline V and J ends were trimmed by 0 bases and 1 base, with 3 bases remaining between them. Germline-derived CDR1 and CDR2 are LGHNA and YSLEER. The CDR3 loop is CASSQDRNTEAFF. In DNA form, the CDR3 reads TGCGCCAGCAGCCAAGACCGGAACACTGAAGCTTTCTTT.

The chain has TRBV7-8 and TRBJ1-1; possibly TRBD1 for D (6 bases). Trimming left V 1 base short and J 3 bases short, with 18 bases between. The CDR3 length is 17 residues. Germline CDR1 SGHVS, CDR2 FQNEAQ. This CDR3 is CASSLGIIGGQYTEAFF. CDR3 DNA: TGTGCCAGCAGCTTAGGAATTATCGGGGGGCAATACACTGAAGCTTTCTTT.

V is TRBV7-9 and J is TRBJ2-5, with 13 bases matching TRBD2. With 4 bases clipped from V and 5 bases from J, the junction kept 7 bases outside the gene matches. The germline gives CDR1 SEHNR, CDR2 FQNEAQ (reference sequence). CDR3 length: 16 amino acids. The CDR3 loop is CASSYGLAGVGETQYF. Written as DNA, the CDR3 is TGTGCCAGCAGCTACGGACTAGCGGGAGTAGGGGAGACCCAGTACTTC.

V and J are TRBV10-3 and TRBJ2-5; the D gene is possibly TRBD2 (7 bases). In germline, CDR1 is ENHRY, CDR2 SYGVKD. The CDR3 loop spans 14 amino acids. Deletions cut 8 bases from V and 5 bases from J, with 18 bases between. The CDR3 coding sequence is TGTGCCATCCCGGGGGGCGGCGATTTCGAGACCCAGTACTTC. Residues: CAIPGGGDFETQYF.

V gene TRBV6-5 combines with J gene TRBJ2-2; TRBD2 aligns across 8 bases. The germline V gene has CDR1 MNHEY and CDR2 SVGAGI. CDR3 length: 15 amino acids. The V segment lost 2 bases and the J segment 7 bases; nucleotides outside the gene matches: 6. In DNA form, the CDR3 reads TGTGCCAGCAGTTACCAGCGGGAGTTTAACGGGGAGCTGTTTTTT. Protein: CASSYQREFNGELFF.

V and J are TRBV29-1 and TRBJ2-1; D may match TRBD1 or TRBD2 (5 bases each). The CDR3 is 13 amino acids. The germline CDR1 and CDR2 sequences are SQVTM and ANQGSEA. The V end was cut by 8 bases, the J end by 5 bases, with 16 bases between. The CDR3 protein is CSLTRDAHNEQFF. The CDR3 nucleotides are TGCAGCTTAACCCGGGACGCTCACAATGAGCAGTTCTTC.

This chain links TRBV9 with TRBJ2-5, with D unresolved. The V gene lost 0 bases and the J gene lost 5 bases, with 11 bases spanning the gap. Germline lookup yields CDR1 SGDLS and CDR2 YYNGEE. The CDR3 length is 14 residues. The CDR3, as DNA: TGTGCCAGCAGCGTAGGGCTGACTCTGGAGACCCAGTACTTC. Its translation is CASSVGLTLETQYF.

This clone was recorded a few times. V usage is TRBV19 and J usage is TRBJ2-1; 9 nucleotides line up with TRBD2. The germline CDR1 and CDR2 sequences are LNHDA and SQIVND (reference sequence). There are 19 residues in the CDR3. The J segment lost 0 bases and the V segment lost 5 bases, leaving 14 bases of the junction unmatched. The CDR3 here is CASSLTSLAGRDSYNEQFF. CDR3 bases: TGTGCCAGTAGTCTGACCTCTCTAGCGGGGAGGGACTCCTACAATGAGCAGTTCTTC.

This clone was seen a handful of times. The chain links TRBV28 to TRBJ1-1; 9 bases agree with TRBD1. Germline lookup yields CDR1 MDHEN and CDR2 SYDVKM. The CDR3 is 15 amino acids. The ends lost 5 bases at V and 4 bases at J; junction bases unmatched: 8. The CDR3 sequence is CASSPTQGARTEAFF. DNA of the CDR3: TGTGCCAGCAGTCCCACACAGGGGGCGCGCACTGAAGCTTTCTTT. The full variable domain, with the rest looked up from reference TRBV28 and TRBJ1-1, is DVKVTQSSRYLVKRTGEKVFLECVQDMDHENMFWYRQDPGLGLRLIYFSYDVKMKEKGDIPEGYSVSREKKERFSLILESASTNQTSMYLCASSPTQGARTEAFFGQGTRLTVV.

The J gene is TRBJ1-2, the V gene TRBV5-6; possible D gene TRBD1, 6 bases. The length of the CDR3 is 15 residues. Trimming took 0 bases from V and 8 from J, leaving 17 bases between them. CDR1 and CDR2 (germline): SGHDT, YYEEEE. CDR3 sequence reads: CASSLGSGRGRGYTF. CDR3 bases: TGTGCCAGCAGCTTGGGGTCAGGGAGGGGGAGAGGCTACACCTTC. The full variable domain, with the rest looked up from reference TRBV5-6 and TRBJ1-2, is DAGVTQSPTHLIKTRGQQVTLRCSPKSGHDTVSWYQQALGQGPQFIFQYYEEEERQRGNFPDRFSGHQFPNYSSELNVNALLLGDSALYLCASSLGSGRGRGYTFGSGTRLTVV.